The clone carrying this T cell receptor (beta chain) was seen more than once but under ten times. Its antigen is still unknown. The CDR3 spans 17 residues. The V gene's germline CDR1 is MNHEY and CDR2 SVGAGI. V gave up 2 bases and J gave up 5 bases, with 21 bases separating them. These data are taken from a study of metastatic and nonmetastatic thyroid tumors. Overall study context: Repertoires from malignant and benign thyroid patients were compared across blood and tumor or nodule tissue.

Original analysis: Building a distant-metastasis classifier for papillary thyroid cancer drew on CDR3 differences across clinicopathological groups. With MiXCR, TCRdb called clones anew from the PCR reads. TCRdb assigned the V and J calls; the authors' analysis was not used. The sample carries about 47,000 clones, about 22% recorded once. Each patient went into thyroid surgery without having received any treatment. Points from the study as a whole: Malignant thyroid tumors reportedly had TCR beta diversity that was significantly higher than in benign nodules, in blood and tumor.

The chain couples TRBV6-5 to TRBJ1-2, with D possibly TRBD1 on 5 matching bases. The origin of this receptor is a male donor with papillary thyroid cancer or a benign thyroid nodule (not recorded which). Some clones in this sample may be carry-over from other donors' samples. The specimen was blood. CDR3 region: CASSYSRGRADSYGYTF. The CDR3 nucleotides read TGTGCCAGCAGTTACAGTCGGGGGAGGGCGGACTCGTATGGCTACACCTTC.